The 15 T cell receptor beta chains listed next were all sequenced from one sample in a study of regulatory T cells in long-lasting Graves disease. Arm-PCR of CDR3 regions and iRepertoire HTBI primers were the basis on which TCR beta libraries were built. TCRdb ran MiXCR on the multiplex PCR reads and lists one entry per CDR3 protein. Of around 450,000 distinct CDR3 sequences in the sample, approximately 21% were seen once. Time point described: persistent/refractory GD, antithyroid drugs over 5 years with positive TRAb. The TCR library was made from RNA that had been extracted from PBMCs in TRIzol. The source material was peripheral blood mononuclear cells (PBMCs), sampled when the disease was refractory, from a patient treated with antithyroid drugs. The receptors come from a female donor with Graves disease.

This clonotype has only a few counts. The rearrangement links TRBV5-5 to TRBJ1-6, with a tentative D call TRBD1 (5 bases). Germline CDR1 reads SGHKS; CDR2 reads YYEKEE (reference sequence). The CDR3 extends over 15 amino acids. Deletions cut 6 bases from V and 5 bases from J, with 15 bases between. CDR3 sequence: CASNQGPLNNSPLHF. CDR3 nucleotides: TGTGCCAGCAACCAGGGTCCTCTCAATAATTCACCCCTCCACTTT.

This clonotype was picked up a small number of times. J is TRBJ2-7 and V is TRBV7-9, with D possibly TRBD2 on 6 matching bases. CDR1 SEHNR and CDR2 FQNEAQ come from the germline V gene (reference sequence). V dropped 1 base and J dropped 5 bases, with 12 bases sitting between them. This CDR3 has 14 amino acids. CDR3 residues: CASSLEAGLHEQYF. The DNA for the CDR3 is TGTGCCAGCAGCTTAGAGGCGGGGTTGCACGAGCAGTACTTC.

This clonotype came up once. The CDR3 coding sequence is TGTGCCAGCTCCGCGGGGGGTAGCACTGAAGCTTTCTTT. Its protein is CASSAGGSTEAFF. V is TRBV18 and J is TRBJ1-1, with D perhaps matching TRBD1 (5 bases). Trimming took 6 bases from V and 4 from J, leaving 12 bases between them. CDR1 is KGHSH and CDR2 is LQKENI in the germline V gene. The CDR3 runs to 13 residues.

This clonotype showed up many times. V usage is TRBV27 and J usage is TRBJ2-7; 10 bases are shared with TRBD2. Germline CDR1 MNHEY, CDR2 SMNVEV (reference sequence). This CDR3 contains 17 residues. Trimming took 0 bases from V and 3 from J; bases not matched to a gene: 8. This CDR3 reads CASSLSGPSGRGYEQYF. The CDR3 DNA sequence: TGTGCCAGCAGTTTATCGGGTCCTAGCGGGAGAGGCTACGAGCAGTACTTC.

This clonotype appeared many times. This chain connects TRBV11-2 to TRBJ1-1; perhaps TRBD1 as D (5 bases). This CDR3 has 15 amino acids. Germline CDR1 reads SGHAT; CDR2 reads FQNNGV. Between the trimmed V and J ends, which lost 6 bases and 0 bases, there was a span of 14 bases. CDR3 DNA: TGTGCCAGCAGACGACCGGGGGAGATGAACACTGAAGCTTTCTTT. Translating gives CASRRPGEMNTEAFF.

This clonotype was detected ten times or more. The gene calls are TRBV6-1 and TRBJ2-2; 8 nucleotides agree with TRBD2. The length of the CDR3 is 16 residues. Trimming cost V 7 bases and J 1 base; bases outside gene matches: 8. Germline CDR1 reads MNHNS; CDR2 reads SASEGT. This CDR3 reads CASIPQAGENTGELFF. The CDR3 DNA sequence: TGTGCCAGCATCCCCCAAGCGGGAGAGAACACCGGGGAGCTGTTTTTT.

This clonotype was recorded a few times. V is TRBV10-3 and J is TRBJ2-2, with 8 nucleotides matching TRBD1. Germline CDR1 is ENHRY and CDR2 is SYGVKD. The CDR3 is 16 amino acids. J was trimmed by 7 bases and V by 0 bases; bases with no gene match: 7. CDR3 sequence (DNA): TGTGCCATCAGTGAGTCCCGGACAGGGCGAGACGGGGAGCTGTTTTTT. It is translated as CAISESRTGRDGELFF.

This clonotype has just one count. This may arise from a read error, as a much more abundant clone is one base away. CDR3 protein: CVAGQGNSPLHF. CDR3 sequence (DNA): TGTGTGGCGGGACAGGGGAATTCACCCCTCCACTTT. The chain employs TRBV7-9 and TRBJ1-6; 10 nucleotides agree with TRBD1. Germline V gene data show CDR1 as SEHNR and CDR2 as FQNEAQ (reference sequence). This CDR3 has 12 amino acids.

The chain links TRBV5-1 to TRBJ2-1, with TRBD2 identical over 10 bases. The germline V gene has CDR1 SGHRS and CDR2 YFSETQ. The CDR3 runs 17 residues. V shed 5 bases, J shed 4 bases, and the junction held 12 bases outside the gene matches. CDR3: CASSYRKTSGSYNEQFF. The CDR3 bases are TGCGCCAGCAGTTATCGTAAGACTAGCGGGTCATACAATGAGCAGTTCTTC.

The chain is built from TRBV28 and TRBJ2-2, with 12 bases matching TRBD2. The V and J ends lost 6 bases and 4 bases, in that order; junction bases with no gene match: 6. This CDR3 has 16 residues. Germline V lookup: CDR1 MDHEN, CDR2 SYDVKM. In nucleotides, the CDR3 is TGTGCCAGCAGGCTTACTAGCGGGGGGTCCACCGGGGAGCTGTTTTTT. Translation gives CASRLTSGGSTGELFF. Together with reference TRBV28 and TRBJ2-2, the CDR3 gives the full variable domain: DVKVTQSSRYLVKRTGEKVFLECVQDMDHENMFWYRQDPGLGLRLIYFSYDVKMKEKGDIPEGYSVSREKKERFSLILESASTNQTSMYLCASRLTSGGSTGELFFGEGSRLTVL.

The rearrangement links TRBV6-5 to TRBJ2-7; 11 nucleotides line up with TRBD1. This CDR3 has 18 amino acids. V lost 0 bases, J lost 2 bases, and 9 bases stayed unmatched. Germline assignment: CDR1 MNHEY and CDR2 SVGAGI. Here the CDR3 reads CASSYSAREGQGAYEQYF. The DNA of the CDR3 is TGTGCCAGCAGTTACTCAGCCCGCGAGGGACAGGGGGCCTACGAGCAGTACTTC.

The J gene is TRBJ1-2, the V gene TRBV20-1; 10 nucleotides line up with TRBD1. The CDR3 contains 12 residues. Trimming cost V 5 bases and J 7 bases; bases outside gene matches: 4. Germline loops: CDR1 DFQATT, CDR2 SNEGSKA (reference sequence). The CDR3, as DNA: TGCAGTGCTTCCGACAGGGGGCTTGGCTACACCTTC. It specifies CSASDRGLGYTF.

The chain combines TRBV7-2 with TRBJ2-1; TRBD2 matches 11 bases. In germline, CDR1 is SGHTA, CDR2 FQGNSA. V shed 4 bases and J 9 bases; nucleotides not matched to a gene: 2. This CDR3 comprises 13 residues. The chain's CDR3 is CASSSGLAGEQFF. In nucleotides, the CDR3 is TGTGCCAGCAGCTCTGGACTAGCGGGTGAGCAGTTCTTC.

A word on this clonotype: A read error is possible here, since a much larger clone lies one base away. The V call is TRBV12-3 or TRBV12-4, the J call TRBJ1-6; D uncertain. This CDR3 region has 15 residues. The ends were cut back, 7 bases at V and 6 bases at J, with 16 bases in the middle. The CDR3 DNA follows: TGTGCCAGCAATTTTCGCGGGGAGGGTAATTCACCCCTCCACTTT. This sequence encodes CASNFRGEGNSPLHF.

Only a few counts were recorded for this clonotype. The chain couples TRBV19 to TRBJ2-4; 10 nucleotides agree with TRBD2. The CDR3 runs 16 residues. V lost 5 bases to trimming and J lost 7 bases; unmatched junction nucleotides: 11. Germline V gene data show CDR1 as LNHDA and CDR2 as SQIVND (reference sequence). For the CDR3, the DNA is TGTGCCAGTAGTCTTCCTAGCGGGAGTAGGGGTAACATTCAGTACTTC. Its protein is CASSLPSGSRGNIQYF.